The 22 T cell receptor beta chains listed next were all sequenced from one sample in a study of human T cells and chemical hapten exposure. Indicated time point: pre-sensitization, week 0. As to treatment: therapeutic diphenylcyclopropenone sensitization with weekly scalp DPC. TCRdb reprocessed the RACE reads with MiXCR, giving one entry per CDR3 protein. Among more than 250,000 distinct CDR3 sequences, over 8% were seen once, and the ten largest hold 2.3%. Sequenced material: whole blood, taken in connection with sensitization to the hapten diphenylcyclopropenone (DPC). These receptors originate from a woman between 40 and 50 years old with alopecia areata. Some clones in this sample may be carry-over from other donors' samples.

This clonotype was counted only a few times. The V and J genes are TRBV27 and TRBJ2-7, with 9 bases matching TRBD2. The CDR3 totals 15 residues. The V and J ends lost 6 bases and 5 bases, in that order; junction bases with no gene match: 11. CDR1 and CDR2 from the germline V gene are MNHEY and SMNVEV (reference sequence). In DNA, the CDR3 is TGTGCCAGCAGCCCCCCCGTAGCGGGAGTCCACGAGCAGTACTTC. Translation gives CASSPPVAGVHEQYF.

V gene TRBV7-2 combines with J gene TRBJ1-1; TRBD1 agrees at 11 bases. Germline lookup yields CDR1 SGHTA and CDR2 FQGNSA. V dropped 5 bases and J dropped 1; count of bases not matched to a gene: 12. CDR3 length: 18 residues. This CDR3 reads CASSQSPWTGGRNTEAFF. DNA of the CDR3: TGTGCCAGCAGCCAATCCCCATGGACAGGGGGCAGGAACACTGAAGCTTTCTTT.

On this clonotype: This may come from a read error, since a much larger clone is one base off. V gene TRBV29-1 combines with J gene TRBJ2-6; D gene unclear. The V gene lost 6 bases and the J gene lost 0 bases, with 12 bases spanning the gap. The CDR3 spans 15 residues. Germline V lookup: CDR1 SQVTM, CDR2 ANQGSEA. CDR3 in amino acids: CSVETPNSGANVLTF. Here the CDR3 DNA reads TGCAGCGTCGAGACACCGAACTCTGGGGCCAACGTCCTGACTTTC.

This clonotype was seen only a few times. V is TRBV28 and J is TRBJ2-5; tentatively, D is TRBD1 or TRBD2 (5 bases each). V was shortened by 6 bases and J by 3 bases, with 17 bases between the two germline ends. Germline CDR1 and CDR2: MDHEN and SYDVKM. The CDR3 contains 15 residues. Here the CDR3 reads CASSTAGAGEETQYF. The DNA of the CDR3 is TGTGCCAGCAGCACGGCCGGGGCTGGGGAAGAGACCCAGTACTTC.

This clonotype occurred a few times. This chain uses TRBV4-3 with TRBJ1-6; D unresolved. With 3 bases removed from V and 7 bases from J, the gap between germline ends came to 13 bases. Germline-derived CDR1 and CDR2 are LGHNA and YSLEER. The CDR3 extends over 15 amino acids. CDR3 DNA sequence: TGCGCCAGCAGCCATAACGCCGAAAGGAATTCACCCCTCCACTTT. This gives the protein CASSHNAERNSPLHF.

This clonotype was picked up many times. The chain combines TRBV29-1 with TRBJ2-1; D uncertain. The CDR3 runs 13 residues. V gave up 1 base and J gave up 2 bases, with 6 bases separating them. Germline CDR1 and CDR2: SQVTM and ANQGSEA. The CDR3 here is CSVEGGTYNEQFF. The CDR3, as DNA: TGCAGCGTTGAAGGGGGAACCTACAATGAGCAGTTCTTC.

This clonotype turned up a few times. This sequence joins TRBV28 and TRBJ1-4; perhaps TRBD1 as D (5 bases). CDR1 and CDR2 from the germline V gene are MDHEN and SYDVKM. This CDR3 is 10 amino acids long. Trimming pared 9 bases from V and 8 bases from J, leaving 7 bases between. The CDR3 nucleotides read TGTGCCAGTGGGGGGGAAAAACTGTTTTTT. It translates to CASGGEKLFF.

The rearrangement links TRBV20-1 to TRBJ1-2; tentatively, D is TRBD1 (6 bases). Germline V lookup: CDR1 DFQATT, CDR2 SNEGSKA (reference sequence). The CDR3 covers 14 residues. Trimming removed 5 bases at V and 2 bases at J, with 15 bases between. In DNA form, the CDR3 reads TGCAGTGCTTCTCAGGGGAGAGGCAACTATGGCTACACCTTC. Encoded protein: CSASQGRGNYGYTF.

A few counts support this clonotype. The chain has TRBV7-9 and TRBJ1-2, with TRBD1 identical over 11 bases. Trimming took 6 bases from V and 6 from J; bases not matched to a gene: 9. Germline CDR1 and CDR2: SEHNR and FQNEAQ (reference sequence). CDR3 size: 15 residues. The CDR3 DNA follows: TGTGCCAGCAGATCAGGACAGGGGGCAAGCGATGGCTACACCTTC. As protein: CASRSGQGASDGYTF.

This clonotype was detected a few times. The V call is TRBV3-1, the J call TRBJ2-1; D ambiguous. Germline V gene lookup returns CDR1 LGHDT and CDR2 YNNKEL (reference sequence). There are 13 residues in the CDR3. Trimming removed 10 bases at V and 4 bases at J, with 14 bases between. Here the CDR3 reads CATVDSVYNEQFF. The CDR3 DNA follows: TGTGCCACCGTCGACTCGGTTTACAATGAGCAGTTCTTC.

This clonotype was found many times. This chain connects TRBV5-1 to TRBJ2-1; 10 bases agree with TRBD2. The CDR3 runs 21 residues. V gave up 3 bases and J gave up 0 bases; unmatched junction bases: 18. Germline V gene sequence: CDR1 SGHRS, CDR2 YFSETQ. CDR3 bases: TGCGCCAGCAGCTCCCCTCTCGTAGCGGGAGGCAATAAAGTCTCCTACAATGAGCAGTTCTTC. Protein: CASSSPLVAGGNKVSYNEQFF.

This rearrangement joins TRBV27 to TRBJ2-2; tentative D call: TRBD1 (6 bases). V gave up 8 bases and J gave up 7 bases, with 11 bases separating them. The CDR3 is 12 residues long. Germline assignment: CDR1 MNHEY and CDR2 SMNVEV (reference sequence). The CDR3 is CASSDRIGELFF. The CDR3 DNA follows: TGTGCCAGCTCCGACAGGATCGGGGAGCTGTTTTTT.

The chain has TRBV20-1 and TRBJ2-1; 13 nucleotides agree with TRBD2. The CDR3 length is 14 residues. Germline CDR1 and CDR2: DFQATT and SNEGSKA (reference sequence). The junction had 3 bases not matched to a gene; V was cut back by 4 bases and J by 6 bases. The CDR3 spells CSAIGTSGTNEQFF. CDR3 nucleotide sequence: TGCAGTGCTATTGGGACTAGCGGGACCAATGAGCAGTTCTTC.

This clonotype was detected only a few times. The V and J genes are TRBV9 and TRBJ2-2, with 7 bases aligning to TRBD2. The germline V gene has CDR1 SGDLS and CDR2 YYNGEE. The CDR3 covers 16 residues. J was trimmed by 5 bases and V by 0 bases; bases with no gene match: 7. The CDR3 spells CASSVGGRAYTGELFF. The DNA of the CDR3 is TGTGCCAGCAGCGTAGGTGGGAGGGCGTATACCGGGGAGCTGTTTTTT.

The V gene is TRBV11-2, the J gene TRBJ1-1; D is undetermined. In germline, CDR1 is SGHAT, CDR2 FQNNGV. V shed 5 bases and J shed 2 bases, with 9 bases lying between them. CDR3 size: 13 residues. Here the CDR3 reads CASSRNTNTEAFF. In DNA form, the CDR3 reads TGTGCCAGCAGCCGGAATACTAACACTGAAGCTTTCTTT.

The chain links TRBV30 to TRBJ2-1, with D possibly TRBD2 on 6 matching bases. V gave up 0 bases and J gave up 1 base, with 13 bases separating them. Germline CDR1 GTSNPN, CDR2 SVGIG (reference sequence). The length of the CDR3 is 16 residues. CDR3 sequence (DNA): TGTGCCTGGAGTGTACGGGGAGGTTTTTCCTACAATGAGCAGTTCTTC. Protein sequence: CAWSVRGGFSYNEQFF.

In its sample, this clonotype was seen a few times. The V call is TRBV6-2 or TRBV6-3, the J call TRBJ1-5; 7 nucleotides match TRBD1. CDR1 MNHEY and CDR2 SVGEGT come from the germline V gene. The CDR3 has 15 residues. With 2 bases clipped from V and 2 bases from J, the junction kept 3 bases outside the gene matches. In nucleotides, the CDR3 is TGTGCCAGCAGTTACGGGGGACAGCGCAATCAGCCCCAGCATTTT. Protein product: CASSYGGQRNQPQHF.

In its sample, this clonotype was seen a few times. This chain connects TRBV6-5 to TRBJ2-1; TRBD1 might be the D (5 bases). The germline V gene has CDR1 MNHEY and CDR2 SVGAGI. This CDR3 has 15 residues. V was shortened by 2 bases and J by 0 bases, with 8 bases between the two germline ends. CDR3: CASSYRTNSYNEQFF. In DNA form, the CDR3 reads TGTGCCAGCAGTTACCGGACAAACTCCTACAATGAGCAGTTCTTC.

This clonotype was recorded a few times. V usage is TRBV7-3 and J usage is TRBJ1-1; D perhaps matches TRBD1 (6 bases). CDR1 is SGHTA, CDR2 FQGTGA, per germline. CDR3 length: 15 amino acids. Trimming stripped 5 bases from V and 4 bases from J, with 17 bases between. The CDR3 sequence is CASSPSGGASTEAFF. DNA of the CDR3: TGTGCCAGCAGCCCCAGTGGGGGGGCGAGCACTGAAGCTTTCTTT.

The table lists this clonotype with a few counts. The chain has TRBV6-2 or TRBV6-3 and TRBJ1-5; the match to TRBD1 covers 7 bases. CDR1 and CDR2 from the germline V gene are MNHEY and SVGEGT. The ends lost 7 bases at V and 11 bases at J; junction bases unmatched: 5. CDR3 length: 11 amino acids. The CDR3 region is CASTDREAQHF. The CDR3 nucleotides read TGTGCCAGCACCGACAGGGAGGCCCAGCATTTT.

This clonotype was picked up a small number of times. DNA for the CDR3: TGTGCCAGCAGTCCCACAATGGGGTCTAATGAAAAACTGTTTTTT. The encoded protein is CASSPTMGSNEKLFF. The chain links TRBV27 to TRBJ1-4, with D uncertain. Deletions cut 5 bases from V and 3 bases from J, with 13 bases between. CDR1 and CDR2 (germline): MNHEY, SMNVEV (reference sequence). The CDR3 runs to 15 residues. Full variable domain (outside the CDR3, taken from reference TRBV27 and TRBJ1-4): EAQVTQNPRYLITVTGKKLTVTCSQNMNHEYMSWYRQDPGLGLRQIYYSMNVEVTDKGDVPEGYKVSRKEKRNFPLILESPSPNQTSLYFCASSPTMGSNEKLFFGSGTQLSVL.

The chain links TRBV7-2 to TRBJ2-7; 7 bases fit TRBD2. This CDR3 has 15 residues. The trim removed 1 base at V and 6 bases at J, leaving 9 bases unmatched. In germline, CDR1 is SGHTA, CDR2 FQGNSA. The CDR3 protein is CASSLETGPGGEQYF. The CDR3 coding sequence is TGTGCCAGCAGCTTAGAGACGGGGCCGGGGGGCGAGCAGTACTTC. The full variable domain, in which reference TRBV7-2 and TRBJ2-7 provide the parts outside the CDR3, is GAGVSQSPSNKVTEKGKDVELRCDPISGHTALYWYRQSLGQGLEFLIYFQGNSAPDKSGLPSDRFSAERTGGSVSTLTIQRTQQEDSAVYLCASSLETGPGGEQYFGPGTRLTVT.